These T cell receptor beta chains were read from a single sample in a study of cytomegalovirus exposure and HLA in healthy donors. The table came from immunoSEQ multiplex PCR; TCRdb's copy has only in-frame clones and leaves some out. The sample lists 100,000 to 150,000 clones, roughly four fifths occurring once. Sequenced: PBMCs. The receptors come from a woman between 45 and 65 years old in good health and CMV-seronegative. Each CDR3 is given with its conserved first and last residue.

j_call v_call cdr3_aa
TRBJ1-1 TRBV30 CAWSVRVDTEAFF
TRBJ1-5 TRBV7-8 CASSLVWGDLAAQPQHF
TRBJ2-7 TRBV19 CASTSTGGSAYEQYF
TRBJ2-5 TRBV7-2 CASSGGTSGRHRTETQYF
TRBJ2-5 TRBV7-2 CASSPTRQETQYF
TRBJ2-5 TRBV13 CASSLDGGSYGTQYF
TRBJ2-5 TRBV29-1 CSAPGTGQETQYF
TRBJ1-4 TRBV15 CATSRLQGIGEKLFF
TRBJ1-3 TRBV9 CASSVGRQHSGNTIYF
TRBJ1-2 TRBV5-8 CASSIGTGANYGYTF
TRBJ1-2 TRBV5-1 CASSFSSDSNYGYTF
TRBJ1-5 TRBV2 CASRDTVNQPQHF
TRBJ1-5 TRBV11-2 CASSLEQNSNQPQHF
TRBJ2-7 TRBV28 CASSLRTTIGHEQYF
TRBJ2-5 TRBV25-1 CASSEWRQGAGETQYF
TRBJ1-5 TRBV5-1 CASSLGLQGTVNQPQHF
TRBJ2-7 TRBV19 CASRETSGVAPYEQYF
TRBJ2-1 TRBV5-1 CASSSLAGYNEQFF
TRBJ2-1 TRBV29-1 CSVASDQDRPYNEQFF
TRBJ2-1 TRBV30 CAWSVFPAQVYWEQFF
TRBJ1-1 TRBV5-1 CASSFEGMNTEAFF
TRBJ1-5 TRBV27 CASSLYHDRVSNQPQHF
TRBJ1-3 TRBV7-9 CASSTRDRSSGNTIYF
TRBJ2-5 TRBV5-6 CASSLRGYERGTQYF
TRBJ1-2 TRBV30 CAWATGLDYGYTF
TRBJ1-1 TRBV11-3 CASSLPPSEAFF
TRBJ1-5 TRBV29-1 CSAQTGTGGSGNQPQHF
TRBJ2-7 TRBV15 CATSRGGLAGSTEQYF
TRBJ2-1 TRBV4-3 CASSQDPLAGDNEQFF
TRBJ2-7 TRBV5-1 CASSPTGSYEQYF
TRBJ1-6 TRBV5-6 CASSLATGTGDSPLHF
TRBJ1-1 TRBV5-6 CASSSVGQGLFMNTEAFF
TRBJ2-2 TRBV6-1 CAGRAFAGVTGELFF
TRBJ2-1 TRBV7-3 CASSPGTYNEQFF
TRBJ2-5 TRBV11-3 CASSQRRGGLALEAQETQYF
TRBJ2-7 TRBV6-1 CASSEAPRGFDEQYF
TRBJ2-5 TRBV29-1 CSVLALETQYF
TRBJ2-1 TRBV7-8 CASSSGTRSSNEQFF
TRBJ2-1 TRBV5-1 CASSPTYPGGSYNEQFF
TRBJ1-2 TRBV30 CAWSTLQANYGYTF